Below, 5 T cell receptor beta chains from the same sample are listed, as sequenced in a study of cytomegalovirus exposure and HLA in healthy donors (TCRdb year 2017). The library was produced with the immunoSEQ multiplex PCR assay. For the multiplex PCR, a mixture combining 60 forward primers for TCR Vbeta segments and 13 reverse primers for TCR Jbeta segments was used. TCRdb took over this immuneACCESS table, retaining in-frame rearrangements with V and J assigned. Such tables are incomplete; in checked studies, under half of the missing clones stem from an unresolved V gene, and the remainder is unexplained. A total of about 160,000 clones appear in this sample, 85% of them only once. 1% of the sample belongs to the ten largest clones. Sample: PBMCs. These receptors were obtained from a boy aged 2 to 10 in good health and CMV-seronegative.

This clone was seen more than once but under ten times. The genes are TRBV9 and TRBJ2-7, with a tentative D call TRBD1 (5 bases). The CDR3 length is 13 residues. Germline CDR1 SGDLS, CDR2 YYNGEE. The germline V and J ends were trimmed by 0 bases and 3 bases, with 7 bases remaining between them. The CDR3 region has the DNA TGTGCCAGCAGCGTAGCTAGGGGCTACGAGCAGTACTTC. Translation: CASSVARGYEQYF.

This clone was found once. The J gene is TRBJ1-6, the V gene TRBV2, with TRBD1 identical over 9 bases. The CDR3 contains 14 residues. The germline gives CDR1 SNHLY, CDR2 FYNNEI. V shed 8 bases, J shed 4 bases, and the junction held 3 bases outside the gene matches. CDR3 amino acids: CASLGQGYNSPLHF. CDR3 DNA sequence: TGTGCCAGCTTGGGACAGGGTTATAATTCACCCCTCCACTTT.

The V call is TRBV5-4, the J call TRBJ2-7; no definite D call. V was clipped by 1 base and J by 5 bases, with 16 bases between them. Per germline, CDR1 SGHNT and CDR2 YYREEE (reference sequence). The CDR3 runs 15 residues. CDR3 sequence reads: CASSLTAELHHEQYF. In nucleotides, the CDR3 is TGTGCCAGCAGCTTGACAGCCGAACTTCACCACGAGCAGTACTTC.

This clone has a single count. Here the CDR3 DNA reads TGTGCCAGCAGCTACACGGACAGGGGGGGGGAAAAACTGTTTTTT. Protein: CASSYTDRGGEKLFF. The chain combines TRBV5-5 with TRBJ1-4, with TRBD1 matching 10 bases. The CDR3 sequence is 15 residues long. The V and J ends lost 3 bases and 8 bases, in that order; junction bases with no gene match: 7. Germline assignment: CDR1 SGHKS and CDR2 YYEKEE (reference sequence).

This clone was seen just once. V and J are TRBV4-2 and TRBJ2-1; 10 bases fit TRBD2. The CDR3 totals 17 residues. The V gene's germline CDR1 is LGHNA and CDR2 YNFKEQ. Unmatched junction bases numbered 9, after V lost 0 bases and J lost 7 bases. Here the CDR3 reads CASSQDDQRGGRNEQFF. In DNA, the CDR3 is TGTGCCAGCAGCCAAGATGATCAGCGGGGGGGCAGAAATGAGCAGTTCTTC.